The entry that follows covers one T cell receptor (beta chain) sequence. There are 14 residues in the CDR3. Germline loops: CDR1 ENHRY, CDR2 SYGVKD. V dropped 5 bases and J dropped 6; count of bases not matched to a gene: 4. This entry comes from a study of blood T cell repertoires in COVID-19. Study-level information: Sources were T cells, B-cell-depleted T cells, or PBMCs; the material itself was cDNA or gDNA.

Generated by immunoSEQ multiplex PCR, the TCRdb table keeps only in-frame clones and is missing some. The profile shows approximately 200,000 clones, more than 75% of them singletons. Sequenced: peripheral blood. The chain uses TRBV10-3 and TRBJ2-2, with 9 positions matching TRBD1. This TCR derives from a man aged 35 to 55 with acute or convalescent COVID-19. For the CDR3, the DNA is TGTGCCATCAGTTCTGACAGGGGGGCCGGGGAGCTGTTTTTT. It is translated as CAISSDRGAGELFF.